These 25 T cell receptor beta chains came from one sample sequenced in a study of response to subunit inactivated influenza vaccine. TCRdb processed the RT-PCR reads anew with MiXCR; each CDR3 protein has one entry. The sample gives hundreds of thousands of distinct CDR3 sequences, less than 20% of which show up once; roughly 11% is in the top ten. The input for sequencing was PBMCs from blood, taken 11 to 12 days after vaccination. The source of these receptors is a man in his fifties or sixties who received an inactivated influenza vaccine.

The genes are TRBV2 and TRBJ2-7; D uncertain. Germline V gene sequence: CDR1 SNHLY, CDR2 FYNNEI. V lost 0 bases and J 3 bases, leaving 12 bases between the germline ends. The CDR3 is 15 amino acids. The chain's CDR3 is CASSEAYLQLYEQYF. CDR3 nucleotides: TGTGCCAGCAGTGAAGCCTACCTCCAACTCTACGAGCAGTACTTC.

CDR3 sequence reads: CASSPVAETSGDEQYF. The CDR3 nucleotides are TGTGCCAGCAGCCCAGTCGCTGAGACTAGCGGAGACGAGCAGTACTTC. The chain couples TRBV3-1 to TRBJ2-7; TRBD2 agrees at 9 bases. The germline CDR1 and CDR2 sequences are LGHDT and YNNKEL (reference sequence). CDR3 length: 16 residues. Unmatched junction bases numbered 12, after V lost 4 bases and J lost 5 bases.

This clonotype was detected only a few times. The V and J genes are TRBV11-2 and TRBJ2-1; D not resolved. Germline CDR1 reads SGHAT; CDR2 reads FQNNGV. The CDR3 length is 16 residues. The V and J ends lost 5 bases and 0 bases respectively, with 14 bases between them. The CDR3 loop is CASSTETVSSYNEQFF. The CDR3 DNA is TGTGCCAGCAGCACAGAGACGGTAAGCTCCTACAATGAGCAGTTCTTC.

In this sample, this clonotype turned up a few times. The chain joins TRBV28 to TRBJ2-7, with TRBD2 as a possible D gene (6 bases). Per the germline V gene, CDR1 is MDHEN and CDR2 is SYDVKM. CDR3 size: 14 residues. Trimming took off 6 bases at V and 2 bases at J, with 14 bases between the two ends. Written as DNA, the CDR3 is TGTGCCAGCAGAAAAATAGCGGTAGCCTACGAGCAGTACTTC. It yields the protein CASRKIAVAYEQYF. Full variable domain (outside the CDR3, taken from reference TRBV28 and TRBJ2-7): DVKVTQSSRYLVKRTGEKVFLECVQDMDHENMFWYRQDPGLGLRLIYFSYDVKMKEKGDIPEGYSVSREKKERFSLILESASTNQTSMYLCASRKIAVAYEQYFGPGTRLTVT.

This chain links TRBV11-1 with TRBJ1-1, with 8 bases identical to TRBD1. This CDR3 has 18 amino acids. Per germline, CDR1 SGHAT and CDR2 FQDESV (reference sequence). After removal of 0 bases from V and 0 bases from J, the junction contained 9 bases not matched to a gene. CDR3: CASSLAIYRTGMNTEAFF. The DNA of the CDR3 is TGTGCCAGCAGCTTAGCCATCTACCGGACAGGGATGAACACTGAAGCTTTCTTT.

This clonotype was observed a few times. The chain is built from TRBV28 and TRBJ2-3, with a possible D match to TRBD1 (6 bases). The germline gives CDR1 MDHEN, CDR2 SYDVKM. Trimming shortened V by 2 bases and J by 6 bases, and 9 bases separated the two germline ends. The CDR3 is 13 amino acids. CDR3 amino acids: CASSLNRVDTQYF. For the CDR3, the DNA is TGTGCCAGCAGTTTAAACAGGGTGGATACGCAGTATTTT. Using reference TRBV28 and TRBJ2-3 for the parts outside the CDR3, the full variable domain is DVKVTQSSRYLVKRTGEKVFLECVQDMDHENMFWYRQDPGLGLRLIYFSYDVKMKEKGDIPEGYSVSREKKERFSLILESASTNQTSMYLCASSLNRVDTQYFGPGTRLTVL.

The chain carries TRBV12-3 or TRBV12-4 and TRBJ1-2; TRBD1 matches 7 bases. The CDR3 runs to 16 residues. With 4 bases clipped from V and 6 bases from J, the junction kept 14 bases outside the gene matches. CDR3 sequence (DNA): TGTGCCAGCAGTTCGGGACAGCCATCACTCGGAGATGGCTACACCTTC. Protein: CASSSGQPSLGDGYTF.

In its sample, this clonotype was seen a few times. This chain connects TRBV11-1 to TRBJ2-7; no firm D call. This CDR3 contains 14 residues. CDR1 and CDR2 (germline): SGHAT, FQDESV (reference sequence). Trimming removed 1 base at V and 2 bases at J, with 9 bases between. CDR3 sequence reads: CASSLVGYAYEQYF. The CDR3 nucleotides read TGTGCCAGCAGCTTAGTGGGGTACGCCTACGAGCAGTACTTC. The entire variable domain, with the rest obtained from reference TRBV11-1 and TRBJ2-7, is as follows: EAEVAQSPRYKITEKSQAVAFWCDPISGHATLYWYRQILGQGPELLVQFQDESVVDDSQLPKDRFSAERLKGVDSTLKIQPAELGDSAMYLCASSLVGYAYEQYFGPGTRLTVT.

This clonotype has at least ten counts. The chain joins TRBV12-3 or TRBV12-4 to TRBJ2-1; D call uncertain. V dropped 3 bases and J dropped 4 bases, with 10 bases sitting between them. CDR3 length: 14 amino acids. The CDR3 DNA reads TGTGCCAGCAGTTTTCTTCCACAGTACAATGAGCAGTTCTTC. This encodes CASSFLPQYNEQFF.

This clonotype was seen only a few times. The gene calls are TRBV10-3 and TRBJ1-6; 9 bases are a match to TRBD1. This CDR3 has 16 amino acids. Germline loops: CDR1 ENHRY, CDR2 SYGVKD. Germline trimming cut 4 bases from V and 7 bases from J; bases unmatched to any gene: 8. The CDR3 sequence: CAISGGWTGENSPLHF. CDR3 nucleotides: TGTGCCATCAGTGGAGGATGGACAGGGGAAAATTCACCCCTCCACTTT.

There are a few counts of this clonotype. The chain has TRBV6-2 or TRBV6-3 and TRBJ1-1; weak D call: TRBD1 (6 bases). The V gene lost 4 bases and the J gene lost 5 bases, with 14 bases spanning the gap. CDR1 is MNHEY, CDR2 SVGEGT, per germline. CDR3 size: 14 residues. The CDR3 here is CASSLAGARTEAFF. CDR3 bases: TGTGCCAGCAGTTTAGCGGGGGCGCGAACTGAAGCTTTCTTT.

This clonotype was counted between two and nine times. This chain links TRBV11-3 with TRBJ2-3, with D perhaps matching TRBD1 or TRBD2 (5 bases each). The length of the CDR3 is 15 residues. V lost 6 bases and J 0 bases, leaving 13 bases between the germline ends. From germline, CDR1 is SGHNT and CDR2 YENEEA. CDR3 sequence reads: CASSPLGESTDTQYF. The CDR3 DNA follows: TGTGCCAGCAGTCCTCTGGGGGAGAGCACAGATACGCAGTATTTT.

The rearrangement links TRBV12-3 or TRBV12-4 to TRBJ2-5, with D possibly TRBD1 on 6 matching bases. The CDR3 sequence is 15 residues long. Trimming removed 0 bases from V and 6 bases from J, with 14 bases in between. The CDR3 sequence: CASSLAYPGAQTQYF. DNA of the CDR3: TGTGCCAGCAGTTTAGCGTACCCAGGGGCCCAGACCCAGTACTTC.

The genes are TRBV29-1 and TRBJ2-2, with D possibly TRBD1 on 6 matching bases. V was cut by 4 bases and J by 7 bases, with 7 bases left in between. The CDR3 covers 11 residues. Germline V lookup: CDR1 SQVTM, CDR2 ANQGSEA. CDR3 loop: CSVVRGGELFF. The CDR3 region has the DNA TGCAGCGTTGTCAGGGGCGGGGAGCTGTTTTTT.

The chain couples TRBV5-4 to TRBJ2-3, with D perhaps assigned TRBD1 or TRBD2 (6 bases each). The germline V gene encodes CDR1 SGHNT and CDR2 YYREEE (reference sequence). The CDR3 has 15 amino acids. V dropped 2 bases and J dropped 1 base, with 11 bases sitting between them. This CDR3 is CASSFGGTRTDTQYF. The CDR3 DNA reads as TGTGCCAGCAGCTTTGGGGGGACACGCACAGATACGCAGTATTTT.

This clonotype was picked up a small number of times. CDR3 coding DNA: TGTGCCAGCAGCTCCGGGCCTCCGTCCTACGAGCAGTACTTC. Translation: CASSSGPPSYEQYF. The rearrangement joins TRBV12-3 or TRBV12-4 to TRBJ2-7; D uncertain. This CDR3 comprises 14 residues. The V gene lost 6 bases and the J gene lost 1 base, with 13 bases spanning the gap.

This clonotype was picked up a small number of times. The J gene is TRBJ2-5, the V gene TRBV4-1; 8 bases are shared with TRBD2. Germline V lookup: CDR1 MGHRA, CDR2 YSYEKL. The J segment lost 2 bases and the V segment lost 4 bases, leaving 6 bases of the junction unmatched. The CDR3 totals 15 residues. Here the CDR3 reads CASSRGAGVQETQYF. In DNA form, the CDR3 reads TGCGCCAGCAGCCGCGGAGCGGGGGTTCAAGAGACCCAGTACTTC.

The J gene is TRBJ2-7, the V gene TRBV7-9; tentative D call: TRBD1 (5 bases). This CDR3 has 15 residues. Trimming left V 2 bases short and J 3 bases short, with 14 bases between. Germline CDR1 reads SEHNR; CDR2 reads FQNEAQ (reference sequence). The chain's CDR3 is CASSLTQGFGYEQYF. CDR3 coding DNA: TGTGCCAGCAGCTTAACCCAGGGTTTCGGCTACGAGCAGTACTTC.

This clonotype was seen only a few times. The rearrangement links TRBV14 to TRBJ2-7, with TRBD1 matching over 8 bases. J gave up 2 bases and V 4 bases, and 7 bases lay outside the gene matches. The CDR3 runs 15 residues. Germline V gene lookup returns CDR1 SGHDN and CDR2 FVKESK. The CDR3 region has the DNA TGTGCCAGCAGCCCCAAAAGGGACAGGCCCTACGAGCAGTACTTC. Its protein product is CASSPKRDRPYEQYF.

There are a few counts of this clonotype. The CDR3 DNA follows: TGTGCCAGCAGCTCTAGAGGGGACTTCAGGGGAACTAATGAAAAACTGTTTTTT. Its protein product is CASSSRGDFRGTNEKLFF. This chain uses TRBV11-2 with TRBJ1-4; D may be TRBD1 (6 bases). The V end lost 4 bases, the J end lost 1 base, and 19 bases lay between the germline ends. CDR1 is SGHAT, CDR2 FQNNGV, per germline. CDR3 length equals 18 residues.

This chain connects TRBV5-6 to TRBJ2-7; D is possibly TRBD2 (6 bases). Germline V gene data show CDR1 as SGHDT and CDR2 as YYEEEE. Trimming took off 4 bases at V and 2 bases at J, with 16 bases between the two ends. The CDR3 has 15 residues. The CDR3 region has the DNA TGTGCCAGCAGCCTCCAGCGGGTCTTTACCTACGAGCAGTACTTC. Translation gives CASSLQRVFTYEQYF.

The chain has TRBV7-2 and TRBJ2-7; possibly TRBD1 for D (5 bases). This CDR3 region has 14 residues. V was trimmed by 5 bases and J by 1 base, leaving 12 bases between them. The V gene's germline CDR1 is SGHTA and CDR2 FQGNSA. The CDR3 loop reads CASSRRGLSYEQYF. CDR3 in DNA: TGTGCCAGCAGCCGAAGGGGTTTGTCCTACGAGCAGTACTTC.

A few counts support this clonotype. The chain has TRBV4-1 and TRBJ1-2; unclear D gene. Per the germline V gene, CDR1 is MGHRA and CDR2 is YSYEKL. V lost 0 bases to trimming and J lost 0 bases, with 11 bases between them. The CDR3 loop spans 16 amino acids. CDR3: CASSQDFSASNYGYTF. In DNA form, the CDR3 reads TGCGCCAGCAGCCAAGATTTTTCGGCGTCTAACTATGGCTACACCTTC.

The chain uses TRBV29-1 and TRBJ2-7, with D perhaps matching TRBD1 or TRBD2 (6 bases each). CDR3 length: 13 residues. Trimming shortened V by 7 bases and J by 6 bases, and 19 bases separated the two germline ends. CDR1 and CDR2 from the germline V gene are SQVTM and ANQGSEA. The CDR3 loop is CSGGLAGGGEQYF. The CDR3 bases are TGCAGCGGCGGTCTAGCTGGAGGGGGCGAGCAGTACTTC.

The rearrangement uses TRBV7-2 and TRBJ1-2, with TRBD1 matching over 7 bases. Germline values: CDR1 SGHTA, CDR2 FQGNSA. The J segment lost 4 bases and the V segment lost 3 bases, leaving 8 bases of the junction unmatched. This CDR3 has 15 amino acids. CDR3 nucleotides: TGTGCCAGCAGCTTTGGGGACAGCGCTATCTATGGCTACACCTTC. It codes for CASSFGDSAIYGYTF.